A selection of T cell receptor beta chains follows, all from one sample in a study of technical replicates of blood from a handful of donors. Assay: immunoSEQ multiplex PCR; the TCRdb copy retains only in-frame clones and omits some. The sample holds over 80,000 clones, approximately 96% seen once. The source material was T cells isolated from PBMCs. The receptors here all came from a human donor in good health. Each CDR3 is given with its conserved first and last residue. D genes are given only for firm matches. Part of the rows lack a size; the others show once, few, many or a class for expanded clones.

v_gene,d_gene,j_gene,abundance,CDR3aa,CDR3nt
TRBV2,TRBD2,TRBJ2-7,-,CASSESGLAGGLYEQYF,TGTGCCAGCAGTGAATCGGGACTAGCGGGAGGGCTCTACGAGCAGTACTTC
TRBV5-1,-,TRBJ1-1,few,CASSGQTDYTEAFF,TGCGCCAGCAGCGGACAGACAGACTACACTGAAGCTTTCTTT
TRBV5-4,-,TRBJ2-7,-,CASSFRDTSYEQYF,TGTGCCAGCAGCTTCCGGGACACCTCCTACGAGCAGTACTTC
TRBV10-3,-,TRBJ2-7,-,CAISGLDQGNEQYF,TGTGCCATCAGTGGCCTAGATCAGGGCAACGAGCAGTACTTC
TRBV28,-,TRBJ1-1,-,CASSSPGENTEAFF,TGTGCCAGCAGTTCTCCCGGGGAGAACACTGAAGCTTTCTTT
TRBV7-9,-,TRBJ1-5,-,CASSSRGFGPDQPQHF,TGTGCCAGCAGCTCACGGGGTTTCGGTCCCGATCAGCCCCAGCATTTT
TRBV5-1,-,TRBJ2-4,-,CASSLVTSEQNIQYF,TGCGCCAGCAGCTTGGTTACAAGCGAGCAAAACATTCAGTACTTC
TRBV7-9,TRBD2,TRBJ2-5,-,CASSFMLAGDQETQYF,TGTGCCAGCAGCTTTATGCTAGCGGGAGACCAAGAGACCCAGTACTTC
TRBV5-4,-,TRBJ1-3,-,CASSSQTGSGNTIYF,TGTGCCAGCAGCTCCCAGACAGGCTCTGGAAACACCATATATTTT
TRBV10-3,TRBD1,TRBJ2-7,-,CAISESRDRGLKQYF,TGTGCCATCAGTGAATCCCGGGACAGGGGATTAAAGCAGTACTTC
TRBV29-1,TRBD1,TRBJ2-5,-,CSVGQNQETQYF,TGCAGCGTGGGACAGAACCAAGAGACCCAGTACTTC
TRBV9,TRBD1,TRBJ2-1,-,CASSANHRDREGNEQFF,TGTGCCAGCAGCGCGAACCACCGGGACAGGGAAGGGAATGAGCAGTTCTTC
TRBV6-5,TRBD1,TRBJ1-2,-,CASSYLTGGAIYGYTF,TGTGCCAGCAGTTACCTGACAGGGGGAGCGATCTATGGCTACACCTTC
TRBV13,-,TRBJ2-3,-,CASSLFGFGGMLTDTQYF,TGTGCCAGCAGCTTATTTGGGTTCGGCGGGATGCTTACAGATACGCAGTATTTT
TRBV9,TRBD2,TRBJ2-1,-,CASSPGTSRVNEQFF,TGTGCCAGCAGCCCCGGGACTAGTCGAGTCAATGAGCAGTTCTTC
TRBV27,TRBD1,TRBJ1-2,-,CASSLLGQTSYGYTF,TGTGCCAGCAGTTTACTGGGACAGACTTCCTATGGCTACACCTTC
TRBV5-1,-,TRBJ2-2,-,CASSLPAGGELFF,TGCGCCAGCAGCTTGCCCGCGGGAGGGGAGCTGTTTTTT
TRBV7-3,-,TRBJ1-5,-,CASSLAGGLGQPQHF,TGTGCCAGCAGCTTAGCGGGGGGTCTAGGTCAGCCCCAGCATTTT
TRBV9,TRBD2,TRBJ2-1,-,CASSVGVAGLYNEQFF,TGTGCCAGCAGCGTAGGGGTAGCGGGCCTATACAATGAGCAGTTCTTC
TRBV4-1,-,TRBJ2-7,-,CASSQQDTMPYEQYF,TGCGCCAGCAGCCAACAGGACACGATGCCCTACGAGCAGTACTTC
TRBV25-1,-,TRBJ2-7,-,CASSDDTGPTYEQYF,TGTGCCAGCAGTGATGATACAGGGCCTACCTACGAGCAGTACTTC
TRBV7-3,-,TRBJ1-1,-,CASSTSEAFF,TGTGCCAGCAGCACCAGTGAAGCTTTCTTT
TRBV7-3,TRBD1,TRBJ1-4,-,CASSLNGPGQGNEKLFF,TGTGCCAGCAGCTTAAATGGCCCGGGACAGGGGAATGAAAAACTGTTTTTT
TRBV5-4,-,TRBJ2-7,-,CASSRGLSYEQYF,TGTGCCAGCAGCAGAGGACTCTCCTACGAGCAGTACTTC
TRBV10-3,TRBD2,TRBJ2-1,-,CAILGLAGSEQFF,TGTGCCATCCTCGGACTAGCGGGAAGTGAGCAGTTCTTC
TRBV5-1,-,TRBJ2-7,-,CASSLGAGYEQYF,TGCGCCAGCAGCCTGGGGGCGGGTTACGAGCAGTACTTC
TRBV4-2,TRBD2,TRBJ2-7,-,CASSLIGEGVVSYEQYF,TGTGCCAGCAGCCTAATTGGGGAGGGCGTAGTTTCCTACGAGCAGTACTTC
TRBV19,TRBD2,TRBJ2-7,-,CASSTLAGPSYEQYF,TGTGCCAGTAGTACTTTAGCGGGACCCTCCTACGAGCAGTACTTC
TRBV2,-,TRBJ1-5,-,CASSVDPGATYSNQPQHF,TGTGCCAGCAGTGTCGACCCAGGGGCGACATATAGCAATCAGCCCCAGCATTTT
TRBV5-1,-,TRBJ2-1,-,CASSLDSPEYNEQFF,TGCGCCAGCAGCTTGGATTCGCCAGAATACAATGAGCAGTTCTTC
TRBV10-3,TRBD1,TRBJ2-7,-,CAISGDRDEQYF,TGTGCCATCAGCGGAGACAGGGACGAGCAGTACTTC
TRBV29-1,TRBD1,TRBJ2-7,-,CSVLAGTALPPYEQYF,TGCAGCGTTTTAGCCGGGACAGCACTTCCCCCCTACGAGCAGTACTTC
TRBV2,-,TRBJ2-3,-,CASRDRSTDTQYF,TGTGCCAGCAGAGACAGGAGCACAGATACGCAGTATTTT
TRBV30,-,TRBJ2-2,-,CAWSSSRATGELFF,TGTGCCTGGAGTAGCTCGCGGGCCACCGGGGAGCTGTTTTTT
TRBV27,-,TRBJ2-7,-,CASSFRDYEQYF,TGTGCCAGCAGTTTTAGAGACTACGAGCAGTACTTC
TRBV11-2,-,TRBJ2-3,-,CASSLPSVLKYF,TGTGCCAGCAGCTTACCTAGCGTGCTGAAGTATTTT
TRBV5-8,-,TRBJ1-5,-,CASSPRVNSNQPQHF,TGTGCCAGCAGCCCCAGGGTTAATAGCAATCAGCCCCAGCATTTT
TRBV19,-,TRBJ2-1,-,CASKGGRVSYNEQFF,TGTGCCAGTAAGGGGGGGAGGGTCTCCTACAATGAGCAGTTCTTC
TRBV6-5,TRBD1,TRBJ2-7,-,CASSRGQPFYEQYF,TGTGCCAGCAGCCGGGGACAGCCGTTCTACGAGCAGTACTTC
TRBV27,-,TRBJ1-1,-,CASSFRGNTEAFF,TGTGCCAGCAGTTTCCGCGGGAACACTGAAGCTTTCTTT
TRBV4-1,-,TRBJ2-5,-,CASSQVAGNLETQYF,TGCGCCAGCAGCCAAGTAGCAGGGAACTTGGAGACCCAGTACTTC